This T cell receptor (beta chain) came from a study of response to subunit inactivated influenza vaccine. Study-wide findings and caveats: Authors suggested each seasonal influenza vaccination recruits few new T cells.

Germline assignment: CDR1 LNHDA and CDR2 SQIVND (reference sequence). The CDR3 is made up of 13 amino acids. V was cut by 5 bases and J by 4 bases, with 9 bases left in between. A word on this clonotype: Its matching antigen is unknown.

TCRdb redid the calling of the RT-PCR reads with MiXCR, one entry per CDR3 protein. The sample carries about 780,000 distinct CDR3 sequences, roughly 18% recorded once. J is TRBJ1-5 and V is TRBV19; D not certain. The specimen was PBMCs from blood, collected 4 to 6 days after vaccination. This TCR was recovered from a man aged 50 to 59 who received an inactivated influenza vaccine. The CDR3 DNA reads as TGTGCCAGTAGTTCGACACGTAATCAGCCCCAGCATTTT. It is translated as CASSSTRNQPQHF.